The entry below describes one T cell receptor (beta chain). Individuals aged about 18 to 89 years were recruited from 20 to 25 US areas. These data come from a study of blood T cell repertoires in COVID-19. The germline V gene has CDR1 LGHNA and CDR2 YNFKEQ. V was shortened by 0 bases and J by 8 bases, with 13 bases between the two germline ends. The CDR3 runs to 14 residues. TCRdb's table, derived via immunoSEQ multiplex PCR, lists solely in-frame clones and lacks some. The sample consists of 170,000 or so clones, 60% to 80% of them appearing once. The rearrangement links TRBV4-2 to TRBJ1-2, with D maybe TRBD1 (6 bases). Sequencing was performed on PBMCs or T cells enriched from blood (not recorded which). The source of this sequence is a woman aged 45-65 years who had recovered from COVID-19. As DNA, the CDR3 is TGTGCCAGCAGCCAAGACAGGGGAGTCAAGGGCTACACCTTC. Encoded protein: CASSQDRGVKGYTF.